The rows below give T cell receptor beta chains drawn from one sample of a study of neurological immune-mediated disorders. TCRdb analysed the 5' RACE reads with MiXCR anew, one entry per CDR3 protein. Found here are more than 50,000 distinct CDR3 sequences, 5.2% of them singletons; the top ten hold 2.5% to 3%. The specimen was PBMCs. The origin of the receptors is a woman aged 25 to 39 with multiple sclerosis. The CDR3 runs from the conserved cysteine through the conserved F or W. A D gene is named only where the DNA matches it firmly. Size is stated for part of the rows, as once, few or many counts, or as a class when the clone is expanded.

j_call: TRBJ1-1
d_call: -
clone_size: few
v_call: TRBV6-5
cdr3_nt: TGTGCCAGCAGTTACTCGGGAGGGGCTGAAGCTTTCTTT
cdr3_aa: CASSYSGGAEAFF

j_call: TRBJ1-5
d_call: -
clone_size: few
v_call: TRBV6-2/TRBV6-3
cdr3_nt: TGTGCCAGCAGTTCCGGACAGCCTGGCAATCAGCCCCAGAATTTT
cdr3_aa: CASSSGQPGNQPQNF

j_call: TRBJ2-7
d_call: TRBD2
clone_size: many
v_call: TRBV5-1
cdr3_nt: TGCGCCAGCAGCTTGGGACTAGCGGGGGTGTACTACGAGCAGTACTTC
cdr3_aa: CASSLGLAGVYYEQYF

j_call: TRBJ2-1
d_call: -
clone_size: -
v_call: TRBV25-1
cdr3_nt: TGTGCCAGCAGTGAATGGCAGGGGGGGATTTACAATGAGCAGTTCTTC
cdr3_aa: CASSEWQGGIYNEQFF

j_call: TRBJ2-4
d_call: -
clone_size: -
v_call: TRBV16
cdr3_nt: TGTGCCAGCAGAAAGGAAAACATTCAGTACTTC
cdr3_aa: CASRKENIQYF

j_call: TRBJ2-5
d_call: TRBD2
clone_size: -
v_call: TRBV6-2/TRBV6-3
cdr3_nt: TGTGCCAGCAGTTACGTCGCGGGGGGTGGAGAGACCCAGTACTTC
cdr3_aa: CASSYVAGGGETQYF

j_call: TRBJ1-1
d_call: -
clone_size: few
v_call: TRBV5-1
cdr3_nt: TGCGCCAGCAGCTTGGACCCGGCGACTGAAGCTTTCTTT
cdr3_aa: CASSLDPATEAFF

j_call: TRBJ2-7
d_call: -
clone_size: many
v_call: TRBV5-1
cdr3_nt: TGCGCCAGCAGCATGGGACGTTTATCCTACGAGCAGTACTTC
cdr3_aa: CASSMGRLSYEQYF

j_call: TRBJ1-5
d_call: -
clone_size: many
v_call: TRBV10-3
cdr3_nt: TGTGCCATCAGTGCTGGGGGAAATAGCAATCAGCCCCAGCATTTT
cdr3_aa: CAISAGGNSNQPQHF

j_call: TRBJ1-1
d_call: -
clone_size: many
v_call: TRBV12-3/TRBV12-4
cdr3_nt: TGTGCCAGCAGTTTACAGGGGCTGGGGACTGAAGCTTTCTTT
cdr3_aa: CASSLQGLGTEAFF

j_call: TRBJ2-3
d_call: -
clone_size: many
v_call: TRBV29-1
cdr3_nt: TGCAGCGTTGGGGGGGCCTCCGATACGCAGTATTTT
cdr3_aa: CSVGGASDTQYF

j_call: TRBJ2-3
d_call: TRBD2
clone_size: many
v_call: TRBV5-1
cdr3_nt: TGCGCCAGCAGCTTGAAGCGGGGGGGCACAGATACGCAGTATTTT
cdr3_aa: CASSLKRGGTDTQYF

j_call: TRBJ1-3
d_call: -
clone_size: many
v_call: TRBV9
cdr3_nt: TGTGCCAGCAGCGTAGGAGGTGGTTCTGGAAACACCATATATTTT
cdr3_aa: CASSVGGGSGNTIYF

j_call: TRBJ2-5
d_call: -
clone_size: -
v_call: TRBV12-3/TRBV12-4
cdr3_nt: TGTGCCAGCAGTTTCTCAGTAGGGGTCGGAGAGACCCAGTACTTC
cdr3_aa: CASSFSVGVGETQYF

j_call: TRBJ1-4
d_call: TRBD1
clone_size: many
v_call: TRBV5-1
cdr3_nt: TGCGCCAGCAGCAAGGGACAGGGGGCGCCTAATGAAAAACTGTTTTTT
cdr3_aa: CASSKGQGAPNEKLFF

j_call: TRBJ2-1
d_call: TRBD2
clone_size: many
v_call: TRBV20-1
cdr3_nt: TGCAGTGCTAGCAAACTAGCGGATTACAATGAGCAGTTCTTC
cdr3_aa: CSASKLADYNEQFF

j_call: TRBJ2-1
d_call: TRBD2
clone_size: many
v_call: TRBV20-1
cdr3_nt: TGCAGTGCTAGAGATCTAGCGGGGGGGCCCGATGAGCAGTTCTTC
cdr3_aa: CSARDLAGGPDEQFF

j_call: TRBJ1-2
d_call: -
clone_size: -
v_call: TRBV5-6
cdr3_nt: TGTGCCAGCAGCTTGGCCGTTTATCCACGGGGCTACACCTTC
cdr3_aa: CASSLAVYPRGYTF

j_call: TRBJ2-3
d_call: -
clone_size: many
v_call: TRBV5-1
cdr3_nt: TGCGCCAGCAGCTTGGAAAGGGTACCAGATACGCAGTATTTT
cdr3_aa: CASSLERVPDTQYF

j_call: TRBJ2-3
d_call: TRBD2
clone_size: many
v_call: TRBV20-1
cdr3_nt: TGCAGTGCTAACTCGGGACTAGCGGAGAGCATCGGGGCCACAGATACGCAGTATTTT
cdr3_aa: CSANSGLAESIGATDTQYF

j_call: TRBJ1-2
d_call: -
clone_size: many
v_call: TRBV28
cdr3_nt: TGTGCCAGCAGTTTAGGGCCTAACTATGGCTACACCTTC
cdr3_aa: CASSLGPNYGYTF

j_call: TRBJ2-7
d_call: TRBD2
clone_size: -
v_call: TRBV3-1
cdr3_nt: TGTGCCAGCAGCCAACCGGGACTAGCTTCCTACGAGCAGTACTTC
cdr3_aa: CASSQPGLASYEQYF

j_call: TRBJ2-2
d_call: TRBD1
clone_size: few
v_call: TRBV7-3
cdr3_nt: TGTGCCAGCAGCCTAGGGACAGGGACCGGGGAGCTGTTTTTT
cdr3_aa: CASSLGTGTGELFF

j_call: TRBJ2-7
d_call: -
clone_size: many
v_call: TRBV6-8
cdr3_nt: TGTGCCAGCAGTTCGCATCATACGACCTCCTACGAGCAGTACTTC
cdr3_aa: CASSSHHTTSYEQYF

j_call: TRBJ1-1
d_call: -
clone_size: few
v_call: TRBV20-1
cdr3_nt: TGCAGTGCTAGAGATCGCGAGGGTGGGGACACTGAAGCTTTCTTT
cdr3_aa: CSARDREGGDTEAFF

j_call: TRBJ2-3
d_call: TRBD2
clone_size: many
v_call: TRBV20-1
cdr3_nt: TGCAGTGCTAGTGACGGGGGGGCCACAGATACGCAGTATTTT
cdr3_aa: CSASDGGATDTQYF

j_call: TRBJ2-3
d_call: -
clone_size: -
v_call: TRBV28
cdr3_nt: TGTGCCAGCAGTGTGGAAATCACAGATACGCAGTATTTT
cdr3_aa: CASSVEITDTQYF

j_call: TRBJ2-5
d_call: TRBD2
clone_size: -
v_call: TRBV6-5
cdr3_nt: TGTGCCAGCAGGAGGAGGACTAGACAAGAGACCCAGTACTTC
cdr3_aa: CASRRRTRQETQYF

j_call: TRBJ2-3
d_call: -
clone_size: many
v_call: TRBV5-1
cdr3_nt: TGCGCCAGCAGCCCGACAGGACGGGGAAGGGGAGATACGCAGTATTTT
cdr3_aa: CASSPTGRGRGDTQYF

j_call: TRBJ1-5
d_call: -
clone_size: -
v_call: TRBV7-7
cdr3_nt: TGTGCTAGCAGCCTCCAAGCAGCTCATAGCAATCAGCCCCAGAATTTT
cdr3_aa: CASSLQAAHSNQPQNF

j_call: TRBJ1-4
d_call: -
clone_size: few
v_call: TRBV10-3
cdr3_nt: TGTGCCATCAGTGAGGTACAGGTCGGCACTAATGAAAAACTGTTTTTT
cdr3_aa: CAISEVQVGTNEKLFF

j_call: TRBJ2-7
d_call: -
clone_size: many
v_call: TRBV13
cdr3_nt: TGTGCCAGCAGCTTCCGAACAGCCTCCTACGAGCAGTACTTC
cdr3_aa: CASSFRTASYEQYF

j_call: TRBJ2-3
d_call: -
clone_size: many
v_call: TRBV7-9
cdr3_nt: TGTGCCAGCATCGAACTAGAAATTGCCTTAGATACGCAGTATTTT
cdr3_aa: CASIELEIALDTQYF

j_call: TRBJ2-1
d_call: TRBD1
clone_size: many
v_call: TRBV10-3
cdr3_nt: TGTGCCATCAGCGAAGCAGGGGGCACGCAGTTCTTC
cdr3_aa: CAISEAGGTQFF

j_call: TRBJ1-2
d_call: -
clone_size: many
v_call: TRBV29-1
cdr3_nt: TGCAGCGTCCCCATGGGACGTCCGGGGGGCTACACCTTC
cdr3_aa: CSVPMGRPGGYTF

j_call: TRBJ1-6
d_call: TRBD1
clone_size: many
v_call: TRBV20-1
cdr3_nt: TGCAGTGCTAGAGCGGGGACAGGGTTTTCACCCCTCCACTTT
cdr3_aa: CSARAGTGFSPLHF

j_call: TRBJ1-5
d_call: -
clone_size: many
v_call: TRBV20-1
cdr3_nt: TGCAGTGCTAGGGGGGGCAACCAGCCCCAGAATTTT
cdr3_aa: CSARGGNQPQNF

j_call: TRBJ2-3
d_call: TRBD1
clone_size: many
v_call: TRBV20-1
cdr3_nt: TGCAGTGCTCCACCAGGGGGCGGCACAGATACGCAGTATTTT
cdr3_aa: CSAPPGGGTDTQYF

j_call: TRBJ1-4
d_call: -
clone_size: many
v_call: TRBV20-1
cdr3_nt: TGCAGTGCTAGCCAGGGATCCCTTGAAAAACTGTTTTTT
cdr3_aa: CSASQGSLEKLFF

j_call: TRBJ2-5
d_call: TRBD1
clone_size: many
v_call: TRBV28
cdr3_nt: TGTGCCAGCAGCCCCGGGACAGGGGGAACCCAGTACTTC
cdr3_aa: CASSPGTGGTQYF

j_call: TRBJ1-1
d_call: -
clone_size: many
v_call: TRBV12-3/TRBV12-4
cdr3_nt: TGTGCCAGCAGTTTAGTGAACACTGGTGAAGCTTTCTTT
cdr3_aa: CASSLVNTGEAFF

j_call: TRBJ2-4
d_call: -
clone_size: many
v_call: TRBV6-2/TRBV6-3
cdr3_nt: TGTGCCAGCAGTTACAAGGAAGTGGACATTCAGTACTTC
cdr3_aa: CASSYKEVDIQYF

j_call: TRBJ1-2
d_call: TRBD1
clone_size: -
v_call: TRBV20-1
cdr3_nt: TGCAGTGCTAGTCTGGGACAGCTTAGGGGCTACACCTTC
cdr3_aa: CSASLGQLRGYTF